Listed below are T cell receptor beta chains from one sample, sequenced in a study of blood T cells in healthy people across ages. TCRdb called the 5' RACE reads again in MiXCR, with one record for every CDR3 protein. The sample yields around 1,900,000 distinct CDR3 sequences, about 39% seen once. The sequenced sample consisted of blood. Receptors were obtained from a human donor in good health. The CDR3 runs from the conserved cysteine through the conserved F or W. Each record gives: clone size, D gene, V gene, CDR3 length, J gene, CDR3 DNA, CDR3 protein. D genes are given only for firm matches. Part of the rows lack a size; the others show once, few, many or a class for expanded clones.

clone size: few
D gene: TRBD1
V gene: TRBV5-1
CDR3 length: 17
J gene: TRBJ1-5
CDR3 DNA: TGCGCCAGCAGCTTGGAACCGGGACAGTATAGCAATCAGCCCCAGCATTTT
CDR3 protein: CASSLEPGQYSNQPQHF

clone size: NA
D gene: NA
V gene: TRBV29-1
CDR3 length: 12
J gene: TRBJ2-5
CDR3 DNA: TGCAGCGTAGGAGGGGCATACAATGAGCAGTACTTC
CDR3 protein: CSVGGAYNEQYF

clone size: few
D gene: NA
V gene: TRBV15
CDR3 length: 15
J gene: TRBJ2-5
CDR3 DNA: TGTGCCACCAGCAGAGATCGGGGAGAGCAAGAGACCCAGTACTTC
CDR3 protein: CATSRDRGEQETQYF

clone size: few
D gene: TRBD1
V gene: TRBV4-2
CDR3 length: 15
J gene: TRBJ1-1
CDR3 DNA: TGTGCCAGCAGCCAAGAAGGGACAGAGAACACTGAAGCTTTCTTT
CDR3 protein: CASSQEGTENTEAFF

clone size: many
D gene: TRBD1
V gene: TRBV12-3/TRBV12-4
CDR3 length: 15
J gene: TRBJ2-7
CDR3 DNA: TGCGCCAGCAGCTTGGGCACAGGGGCCTCCTACGAGCAGTACTTC
CDR3 protein: CASSLGTGASYEQYF

clone size: once
D gene: NA
V gene: TRBV7-6
CDR3 length: 13
J gene: TRBJ1-2
CDR3 DNA: TGTGCCAGCAGCTTACCTGATAGGATAGGCTACACCTTC
CDR3 protein: CASSLPDRIGYTF

clone size: few
D gene: NA
V gene: TRBV4-1
CDR3 length: 17
J gene: TRBJ1-2
CDR3 DNA: TGCGCCAGCAGCCAAGGGGCACCCGGGTCAGGTTCCTATGGCTACACCTTC
CDR3 protein: CASSQGAPGSGSYGYTF

clone size: many
D gene: NA
V gene: TRBV28
CDR3 length: 13
J gene: TRBJ2-7
CDR3 DNA: TGTGCCACGAACCCACCCAGGGATCACGAGCAGTACTTC
CDR3 protein: CATNPPRDHEQYF

clone size: NA
D gene: NA
V gene: TRBV3-1
CDR3 length: 14
J gene: TRBJ1-2
CDR3 DNA: TGTGCCAGCAGTCAGAACAGGAGACACTATGGCTACACCTTC
CDR3 protein: CASSQNRRHYGYTF

clone size: NA
D gene: TRBD2
V gene: TRBV29-1
CDR3 length: 14
J gene: TRBJ2-1
CDR3 DNA: TGCAGCGTTTGGGTAGCGGGGGAAGACAATGAGCAGTTCTTC
CDR3 protein: CSVWVAGEDNEQFF

clone size: few
D gene: NA
V gene: TRBV5-1
CDR3 length: 14
J gene: TRBJ1-1
CDR3 DNA: TGCGCCAGCAGCTCCTTCTCCCGGGCTTCGGAAGCTTTCTTT
CDR3 protein: CASSSFSRASEAFF

clone size: NA
D gene: NA
V gene: TRBV28
CDR3 length: 14
J gene: TRBJ1-2
CDR3 DNA: TGTGCCAGCAGCGCGACAGGCCCTTTAGGTGGCTACACCTTC
CDR3 protein: CASSATGPLGGYTF

clone size: few
D gene: TRBD2
V gene: TRBV4-2
CDR3 length: 16
J gene: TRBJ2-1
CDR3 DNA: TGTGCCAGCAGCCAAGTATCACTAGCGGGGACCAATGAGCAGTTCTTC
CDR3 protein: CASSQVSLAGTNEQFF

clone size: NA
D gene: TRBD1
V gene: TRBV15
CDR3 length: 15
J gene: TRBJ2-5
CDR3 DNA: TGTGCCACCAGCGGACCGGGACAGACCGTAGAGACCCAGTACTTC
CDR3 protein: CATSGPGQTVETQYF

clone size: NA
D gene: TRBD1
V gene: TRBV29-1
CDR3 length: 12
J gene: TRBJ2-3
CDR3 DNA: TGCAGCGGTGGACAGGCCGCAGATACGCAGTATTTT
CDR3 protein: CSGGQAADTQYF

clone size: NA
D gene: NA
V gene: TRBV6-2/TRBV6-3
CDR3 length: 14
J gene: TRBJ2-5
CDR3 DNA: TGTGCCAGCAGTTTATTCGGTAATCAAGAGACCCGGTACTTC
CDR3 protein: CASSLFGNQETRYF

clone size: NA
D gene: TRBD2
V gene: TRBV7-2
CDR3 length: 15
J gene: TRBJ2-1
CDR3 DNA: TGTGCCAGCAGCTTAGGGGTCGGGGGGGCCAATGAGCAGTTCTTC
CDR3 protein: CASSLGVGGANEQFF

clone size: NA
D gene: NA
V gene: TRBV24-1
CDR3 length: 15
J gene: TRBJ2-2
CDR3 DNA: TGTGCCACCAGTGATTCCGGACAAGACACCGGGGAGCTGTTTTTT
CDR3 protein: CATSDSGQDTGELFF

clone size: few
D gene: TRBD1
V gene: TRBV13
CDR3 length: 16
J gene: TRBJ1-1
CDR3 DNA: TGTGCCAGCAGCTTAGTCCCACAGGGGTGGAACACTGAAGCTTTCTTT
CDR3 protein: CASSLVPQGWNTEAFF

clone size: few
D gene: NA
V gene: TRBV7-2
CDR3 length: 14
J gene: TRBJ2-1
CDR3 DNA: TGTGCCAGCAGCTCAGACCTTGCCTACAATGAGCAGTTCTTC
CDR3 protein: CASSSDLAYNEQFF